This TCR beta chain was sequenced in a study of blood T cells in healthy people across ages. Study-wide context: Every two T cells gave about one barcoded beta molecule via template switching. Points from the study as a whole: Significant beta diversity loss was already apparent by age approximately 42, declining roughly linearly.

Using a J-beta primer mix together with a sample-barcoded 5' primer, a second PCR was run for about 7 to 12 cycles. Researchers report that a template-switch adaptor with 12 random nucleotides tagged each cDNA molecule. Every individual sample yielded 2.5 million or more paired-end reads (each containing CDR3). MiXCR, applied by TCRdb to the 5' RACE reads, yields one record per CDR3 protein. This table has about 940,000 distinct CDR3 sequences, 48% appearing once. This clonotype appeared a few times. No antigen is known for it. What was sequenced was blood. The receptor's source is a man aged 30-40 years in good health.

The chain's CDR3 is CASSPIGLAGENEQFF. The DNA of the CDR3 is TGTGCCAGCAGCCCTATTGGACTAGCGGGGGAAAATGAGCAGTTCTTC. V and J are TRBV7-3 and TRBJ2-1; 13 positions match TRBD2. Germline V gene lookup returns CDR1 SGHTA and CDR2 FQGTGA. The CDR3 consists of 16 residues. Unmatched junction bases numbered 8, after V lost 5 bases and J lost 7 bases.